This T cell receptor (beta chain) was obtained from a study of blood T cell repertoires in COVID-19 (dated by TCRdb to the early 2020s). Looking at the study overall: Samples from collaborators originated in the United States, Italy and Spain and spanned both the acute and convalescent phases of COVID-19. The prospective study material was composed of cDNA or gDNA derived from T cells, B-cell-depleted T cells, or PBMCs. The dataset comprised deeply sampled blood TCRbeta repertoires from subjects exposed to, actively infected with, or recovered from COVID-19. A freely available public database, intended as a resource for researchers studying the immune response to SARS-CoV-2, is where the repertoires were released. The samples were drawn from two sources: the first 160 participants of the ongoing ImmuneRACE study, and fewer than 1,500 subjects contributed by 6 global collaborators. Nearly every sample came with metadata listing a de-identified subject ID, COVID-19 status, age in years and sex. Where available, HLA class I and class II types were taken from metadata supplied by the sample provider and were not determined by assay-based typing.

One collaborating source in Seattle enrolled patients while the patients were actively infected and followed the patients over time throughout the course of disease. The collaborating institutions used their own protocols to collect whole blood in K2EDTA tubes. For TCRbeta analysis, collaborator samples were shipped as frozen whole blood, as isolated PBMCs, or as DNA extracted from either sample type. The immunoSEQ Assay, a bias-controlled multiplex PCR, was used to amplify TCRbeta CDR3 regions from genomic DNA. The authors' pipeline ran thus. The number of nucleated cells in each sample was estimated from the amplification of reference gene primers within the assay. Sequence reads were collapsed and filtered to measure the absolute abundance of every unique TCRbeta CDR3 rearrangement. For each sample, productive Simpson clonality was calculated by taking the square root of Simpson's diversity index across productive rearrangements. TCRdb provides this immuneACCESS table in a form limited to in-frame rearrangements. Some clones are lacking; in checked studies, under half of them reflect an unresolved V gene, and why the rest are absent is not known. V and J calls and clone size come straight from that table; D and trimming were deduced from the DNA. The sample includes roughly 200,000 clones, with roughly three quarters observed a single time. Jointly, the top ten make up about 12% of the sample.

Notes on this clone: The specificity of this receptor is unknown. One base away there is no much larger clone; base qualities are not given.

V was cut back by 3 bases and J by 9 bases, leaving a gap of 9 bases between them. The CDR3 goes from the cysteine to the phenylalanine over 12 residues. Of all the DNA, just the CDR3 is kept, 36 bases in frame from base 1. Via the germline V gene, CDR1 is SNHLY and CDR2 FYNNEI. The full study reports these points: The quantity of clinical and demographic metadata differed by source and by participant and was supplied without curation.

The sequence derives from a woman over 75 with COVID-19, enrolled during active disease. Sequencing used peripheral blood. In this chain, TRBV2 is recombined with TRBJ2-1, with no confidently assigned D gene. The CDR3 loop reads CASSDPPGEQFF. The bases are TGTGCCAGCAGTGACCCTCCGGGTGAGCAGTTCTTC.